This T cell receptor beta chain was captured by sequencing in a study of radiotherapy plus CTLA-4 blockade in lung cancer. Whole-study findings and limits: TCR clones from tumors expanded in blood after radiotherapy plus ipilimumab.

About this clone itself: Its antigen is not known.

Focal radiation plus CTLA-4 blockade with ipilimumab was administered to patients who had chemo-refractory metastatic non-small-cell lung cancer. Data came from immunoSEQ multiplex PCR; TCRdb stores just in-frame clones and leaves some out. The sample lists approximately 89,000 clones, under 80% occurring once. The CDR3 has 17 amino acids. Germline CDR1 and CDR2: SGHDT and YYEEEE. Between the trimmed V and J ends, which lost 0 bases and 8 bases, there was a span of 23 bases. The TCR sequence derives from a human donor with non-small cell lung cancer who had a partial response to radiotherapy plus ipilimumab. Some clones in this sample may be carry-over from other donors' samples. The V and J genes are TRBV5-6 and TRBJ1-2; a weak D match, TRBD1 (5 bases). Material: peripheral blood, obtained from a patient treated with radiotherapy plus ipilimumab. The CDR3 sequence: CASSLDRSHGGYRGYTF. The CDR3 region has the DNA TGTGCCAGCAGCTTGGACAGGTCCCATGGAGGGTACAGGGGCTACACCTTC.